A single T cell receptor beta chain is shown here with its context. What antigen it recognizes has not been identified. Base qualities are missing; no much larger clone stands one base away. The data derive from a study of Ad26.COV2.S vaccination and SARS-CoV-2 variants (dated by TCRdb to the early 2020s). About the investigation overall: Vaccine-arm donors came from COV1001, a multicentre, randomized, double-blind, placebo-controlled phase I-IIa trial of Ad26.COV2.S in healthy adults. Dosing of Ad26.COV2.S was intramuscular, at either 5x10^10 or 1x10^11 viral particles, delivered as one shot or as two shots spaced 56 days apart. TCRbeta repertoire sequencing was used to assess the specificity and breadth of SARS-CoV-2-reactive T cell receptors after Ad26.COV2.S vaccination. The TCR-sequenced set comprised about 32 samples: some 20 Ad26.COV2.S vaccine recipients, 5 placebo recipients and 8 SARS-CoV-2 convalescent individuals. Trial participants were randomized into five groups of five: low-dose or high-dose Ad26.COV2.S given once or twice, or placebo on both occasions. Throughout the experiments and outcome assessment, investigators stayed blinded to trial group allocation.

Relative to germline, V is 3 bases shorter and J is 4 bases shorter, with 7 bases between their ends. The germline V gene sets CDR1 to SGHAT and CDR2 to FQNNGV. CDR3 length: 14 amino acids, cysteine to phenylalanine. CDR3 DNA is the only sequence kept; it has 42 bases, read in frame from the first base. TCRbeta CDR3 regions were sequenced with the immunoSEQ Assay. After extraction, genomic DNA underwent amplification by bias-controlled multiplex PCR, followed by high-throughput sequencing. As for the original processing: Collapsing and filtering of sequences were performed to quantify the absolute abundance of each unique TCRbeta CDR3 region. T cell fraction was estimated by normalization of TCRbeta template counts to usable DNA, with usable DNA being measured through amplification of reference genes present in all nucleated cells. Repertoire TCRs were annotated as SARS-CoV-2-specific by exact matching of V gene, CDR3 amino acid sequence and J gene to a known reactive TCR set. The reference SARS-CoV-2 TCR set was derived from MIRA and filtered for enrichment in COVID-19-positive ImmuneCODE repertoires, a step that removed public or cross-reactive TCRs. Based on the MIRA antigens, annotated TCRs were further analysed at the level of specific ORF or position within ORF. Depth was the summed frequency of annotated unique rearrangements, while breadth was defined as annotated unique rearrangements over total unique productive rearrangements. Two-sided Wilcoxon rank-sum tests were used to compare TCR breadth between groups. TCRdb holds this immuneACCESS table with in-frame rearrangements only. Some clones are missing; in checked studies, unresolved V genes explain under half, and the rest has no known cause. V, J and clone size are taken as reported in that table, and D and trimming were inferred from the DNA itself. Counted in this sample were 400,000 or so clones; about nine tenths of them appeared once. The ten largest make up 3.5% of the sample.

The treatment or condition label for this specimen denotes: roughly 18 received Ad26.COV2.S at low or high dose, single or two shots; 5 received placebo; per-sample allocation not given. For vaccine and placebo recipients, the sequenced repertoires came from samples collected on day 63 after the first injection. Cohort 1b enrolled 20 to 30 adults aged 18-55 years at a single site in Boston, USA, between 29 July and 7 August 2020. As a vaccine, Ad26.COV2.S was a replication-incompetent adenovirus type 26 vector that expressed a prefusion-stabilized SARS-CoV-2 spike protein derived from the original Wuhan strain. Study-wide conclusions, independent of this receptor: The study was not powered to compare responses between vaccine doses or regimens. After vaccination, substantial breadth of spike-specific CD8+ and CD4+ T cell responses was reported. According to the authors, total T cell responses may have been underestimated by the TCR breadth and depth analyses. Comparable non-spike TCR breadth was observed between vaccine and placebo recipients, consistent with only spike being contained in the vaccine. Spike-specific TCR breadth was higher in Ad26.COV2.S recipients than in placebo recipients (P = 0.0014).

The sequence was obtained from a person between 18 and 59 years old who received the Ad26.COV2.S COVID-19 vaccine or a placebo. The sequencing used peripheral blood, collected in a trial of Ad26.COV2.S vaccine versus placebo. Here the chain combines TRBV11-2 and TRBJ1-6; no D gene can be assigned with confidence. The DNA sequence is given as TGTGCCAGCAGCTTTACCGCTTATAATTCACCCCTCCACTTT. It codes for CASSFTAYNSPLHF.